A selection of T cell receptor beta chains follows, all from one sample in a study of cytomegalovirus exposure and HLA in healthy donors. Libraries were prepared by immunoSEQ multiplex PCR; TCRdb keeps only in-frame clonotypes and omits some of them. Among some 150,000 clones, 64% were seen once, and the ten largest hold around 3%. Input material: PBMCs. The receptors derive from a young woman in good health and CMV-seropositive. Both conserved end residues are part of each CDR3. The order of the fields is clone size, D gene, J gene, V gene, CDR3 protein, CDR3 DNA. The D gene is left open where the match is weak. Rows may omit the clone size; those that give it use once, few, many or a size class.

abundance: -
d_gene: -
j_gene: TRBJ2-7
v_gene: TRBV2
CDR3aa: CASSAGGDLYEQYF
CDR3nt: TGTGCCAGCTCGGCTGGCGGGGACCTCTACGAGCAGTACTTC

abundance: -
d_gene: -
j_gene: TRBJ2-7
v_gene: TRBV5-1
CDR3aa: CASSLATDYYEQYF
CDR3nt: TGCGCCAGCAGCTTGGCAACGGACTACTACGAGCAGTACTTC

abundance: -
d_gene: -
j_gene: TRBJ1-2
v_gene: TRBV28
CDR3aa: CASTLRVGGYTF
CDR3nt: TGTGCCAGCACCCTGCGTGTCGGGGGCTACACCTTC

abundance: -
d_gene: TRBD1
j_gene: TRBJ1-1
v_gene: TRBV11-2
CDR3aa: CASSSRQGANPAFF
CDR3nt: TGTGCCAGCAGCTCACGACAGGGGGCGAACCCAGCTTTCTTT

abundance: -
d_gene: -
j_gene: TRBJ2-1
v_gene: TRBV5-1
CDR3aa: CASSPGFRGTSQHEQFF
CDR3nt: TGCGCCAGCAGCCCGGGTTTCAGAGGGACAAGCCAACATGAGCAGTTCTTC

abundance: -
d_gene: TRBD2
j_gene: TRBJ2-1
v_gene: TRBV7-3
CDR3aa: CASSPGTSGGWFF
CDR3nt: TGTGCCAGCAGCCCAGGGACTAGCGGGGGGTGGTTCTTC

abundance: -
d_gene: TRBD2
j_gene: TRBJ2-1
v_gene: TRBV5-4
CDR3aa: CASRRGLEGCNEQFF
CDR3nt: TGTGCCAGCAGGAGAGGACTAGAGGGATGCAATGAGCAGTTCTTC

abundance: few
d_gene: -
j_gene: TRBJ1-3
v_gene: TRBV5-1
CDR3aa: CASSFEGRNSGNTIYF
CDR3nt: TGCGCCAGCAGCTTCGAAGGCAGGAACTCTGGAAACACCATATATTTT

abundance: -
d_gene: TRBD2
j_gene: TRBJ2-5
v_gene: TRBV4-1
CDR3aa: CASSPSGGQETQYF
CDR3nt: TGCGCCAGCAGCCCCAGCGGGGGGCAAGAGACCCAGTACTTC

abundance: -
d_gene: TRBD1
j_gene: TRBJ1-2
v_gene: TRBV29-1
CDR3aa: CSVPTGSDYGYTF
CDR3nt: TGCAGCGTGCCGACAGGGTCAGACTATGGCTACACCTTC

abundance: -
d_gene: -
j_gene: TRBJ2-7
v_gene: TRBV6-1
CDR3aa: CASSEADSPFSYEQYF
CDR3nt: TGTGCCAGCAGTGAAGCCGACAGCCCCTTCTCCTACGAGCAGTACTTC

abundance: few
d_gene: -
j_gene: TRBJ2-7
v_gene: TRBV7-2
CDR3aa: CASSLAGGIRYEQYF
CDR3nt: TGTGCCAGCAGCTTAGCCGGCGGGATTCGGTACGAGCAGTACTTC

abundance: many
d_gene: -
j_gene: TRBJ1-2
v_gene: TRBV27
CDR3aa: CASSPYQAYGYTF
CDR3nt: TGTGCCAGCAGTCCCTACCAAGCTTATGGCTACACCTTC

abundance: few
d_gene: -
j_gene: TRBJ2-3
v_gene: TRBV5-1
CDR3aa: CASSLVGDSSTDTQYF
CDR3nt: TGCGCCAGCAGCTTGGTAGGGGACTCTAGCACAGATACGCAGTATTTT

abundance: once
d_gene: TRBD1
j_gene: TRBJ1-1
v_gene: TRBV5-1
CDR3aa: CASSLLGQGHTEAFF
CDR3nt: TGCGCCAGCAGCTTACTAGGACAGGGCCACACTGAAGCTTTCTTT

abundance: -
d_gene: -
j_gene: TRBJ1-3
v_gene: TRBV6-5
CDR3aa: CASVKQGPPGNTIYF
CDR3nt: TGTGCCAGCGTTAAACAGGGCCCTCCTGGAAACACCATATATTTT

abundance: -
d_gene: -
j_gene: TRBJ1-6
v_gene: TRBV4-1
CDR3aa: CASSQDPTGANSPLHF
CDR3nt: TGCGCCAGCAGCCAAGATCCGACAGGAGCTAATTCACCCCTCCACTTT

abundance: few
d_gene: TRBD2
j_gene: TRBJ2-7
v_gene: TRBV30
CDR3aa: CAWRPRESHEQYF
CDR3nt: TGTGCCTGGAGGCCGCGGGAGTCCCACGAGCAGTACTTC

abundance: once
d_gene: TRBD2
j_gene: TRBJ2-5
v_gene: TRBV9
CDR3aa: CASSSGTSGMAAWETQYF
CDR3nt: TGTGCCAGCAGCAGTGGGACTAGCGGGATGGCGGCGTGGGAGACCCAGTACTTC

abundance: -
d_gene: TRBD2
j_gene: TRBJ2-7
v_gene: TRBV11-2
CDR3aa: CASAGLAGSSYEQYF
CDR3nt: TGTGCCAGCGCGGGGCTAGCGGGGTCCTCCTACGAGCAGTACTTC

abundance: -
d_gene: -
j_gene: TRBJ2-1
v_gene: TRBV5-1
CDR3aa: CASSLYAPSVNEQFF
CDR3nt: TGCGCCAGCAGCTTGTATGCTCCTAGCGTCAATGAGCAGTTCTTC

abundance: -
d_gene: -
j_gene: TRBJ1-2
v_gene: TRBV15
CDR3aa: CATSRDTSGNYGYTF
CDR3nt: TGTGCCACCAGCAGAGATACTTCAGGGAACTATGGCTACACCTTC

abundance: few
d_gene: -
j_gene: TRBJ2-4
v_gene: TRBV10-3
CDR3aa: CAISEQGAAKNIQYF
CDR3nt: TGTGCCATCAGTGAACAGGGAGCGGCCAAAAACATTCAGTACTTC

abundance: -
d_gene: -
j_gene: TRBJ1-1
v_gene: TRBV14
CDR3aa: CASSQDRLFQGGGVLNTEAFF
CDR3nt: TGTGCCAGCAGCCAAGACCGCCTTTTCCAGGGTGGTGGGGTGCTGAACACTGAAGCTTTCTTT

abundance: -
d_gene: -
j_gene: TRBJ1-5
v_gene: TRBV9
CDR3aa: CASSAGGAPNQPQHF
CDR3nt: TGTGCCAGCAGCGCGGGGGGGGCTCCCAATCAGCCCCAGCATTTT

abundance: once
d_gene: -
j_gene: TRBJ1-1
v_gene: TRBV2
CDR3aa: CASRGWAEAFF
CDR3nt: TGTGCCAGCAGGGGTTGGGCAGAAGCTTTCTTT

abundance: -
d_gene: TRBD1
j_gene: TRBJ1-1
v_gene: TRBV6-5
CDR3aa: CASRTGTGTEAFF
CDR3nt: TGTGCCAGCAGGACCGGGACAGGCACTGAAGCTTTCTTT

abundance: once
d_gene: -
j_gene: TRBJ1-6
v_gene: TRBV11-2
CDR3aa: CASSGGNSPLHF
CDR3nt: TGTGCCAGCAGTGGCGGAAATTCACCCCTCCACTTT

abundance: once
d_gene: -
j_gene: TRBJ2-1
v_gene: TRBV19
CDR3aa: CASSIDAWTDLSSYNEQFF
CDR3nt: TGTGCCAGTAGTATAGACGCCTGGACAGACCTAAGCTCCTACAATGAGCAGTTCTTC

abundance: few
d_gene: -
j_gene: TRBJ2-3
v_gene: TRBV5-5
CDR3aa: CASSVSLVDTQYF
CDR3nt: TGTGCCAGCAGCGTCTCCTTAGTGGATACGCAGTATTTT

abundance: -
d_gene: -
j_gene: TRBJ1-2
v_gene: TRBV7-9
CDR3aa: CASSFGRAGGNYGYTF
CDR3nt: TGTGCCAGCAGCTTTGGACGGGCGGGGGGCAACTATGGCTACACCTTC

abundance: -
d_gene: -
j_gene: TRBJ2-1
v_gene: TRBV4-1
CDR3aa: CASSQAGTVNNEQFF
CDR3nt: TGCGCCAGCAGCCAAGCGGGAACAGTTAACAATGAGCAGTTCTTC

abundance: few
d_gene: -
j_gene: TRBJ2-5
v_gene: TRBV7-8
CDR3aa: CASNHLRDLEETQYF
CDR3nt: TGTGCCAGCAACCACCTTCGGGACTTAGAAGAGACCCAGTACTTC

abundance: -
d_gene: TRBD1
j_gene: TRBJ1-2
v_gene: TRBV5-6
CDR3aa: CASSFAGTGVGGYTF
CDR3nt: TGTGCCAGCAGCTTCGCCGGGACAGGGGTTGGTGGCTACACCTTC

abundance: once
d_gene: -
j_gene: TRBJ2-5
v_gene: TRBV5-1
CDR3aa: CASSFWRGGTQYF
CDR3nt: TGCGCCAGCAGCTTCTGGCGAGGGGGGACCCAGTACTTC

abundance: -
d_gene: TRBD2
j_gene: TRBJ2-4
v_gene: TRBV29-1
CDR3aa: CSVEDGLAGIQYF
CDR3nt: TGCAGCGTTGAAGATGGGCTAGCGGGGATCCAGTACTTC

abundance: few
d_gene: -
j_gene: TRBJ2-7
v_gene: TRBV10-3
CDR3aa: CAISGGSISYEQYF
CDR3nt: TGTGCCATCAGTGGAGGGAGTATCTCCTACGAGCAGTACTTC